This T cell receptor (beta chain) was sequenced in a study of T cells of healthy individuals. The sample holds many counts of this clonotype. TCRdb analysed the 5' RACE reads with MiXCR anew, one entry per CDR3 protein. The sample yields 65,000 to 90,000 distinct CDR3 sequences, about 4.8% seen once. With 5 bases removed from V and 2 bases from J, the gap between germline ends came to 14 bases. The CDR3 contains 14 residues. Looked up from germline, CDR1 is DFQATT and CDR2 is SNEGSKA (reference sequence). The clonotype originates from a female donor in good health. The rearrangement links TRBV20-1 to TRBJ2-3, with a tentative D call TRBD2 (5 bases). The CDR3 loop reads CSAHEGRFTDTQYF. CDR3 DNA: TGCAGTGCTCATGAGGGCAGATTCACAGATACGCAGTATTTT.